These 3 T cell receptor beta chains were sequenced from one sample in a study of blood T cell repertoires in COVID-19. The assay was immunoSEQ multiplex PCR, and TCRdb's table has in-frame clones only and misses some. Here the sample spans about 120,000 clones, 75% to 85% being singletons. Material for sequencing was peripheral blood. Receptor source: a man aged 35 to 55 with active or convalescent COVID-19.

The rearrangement joins TRBV4-2 to TRBJ2-5; TRBD2 is a possible D gene (5 bases). This CDR3 contains 13 residues. The germline V gene encodes CDR1 LGHNA and CDR2 YNFKEQ. Between the trimmed V and J ends, which lost 1 base and 5 bases, there was a span of 8 bases. In DNA form, the CDR3 reads TGTGCCAGCAGCCAAGTTCGAGGGGAGACCCAGTACTTC. Its protein product is CASSQVRGETQYF.

This chain connects TRBV30 to TRBJ2-7; 10 positions match TRBD2. Looked up from germline, CDR1 is GTSNPN and CDR2 is SVGIG (reference sequence). This CDR3 has 14 residues. The V and J ends lost 2 bases and 4 bases, in that order; junction bases with no gene match: 5. The DNA for the CDR3 is TGTGCCTGGAGTCCCGGGACTAGCGTTTACGAGCAGTACTTC. Protein: CAWSPGTSVYEQYF.

V and J are TRBV5-4 and TRBJ1-5; 9 nucleotides agree with TRBD1. V gave up 4 bases and J gave up 2 bases; unmatched junction bases: 4. The CDR3 spans 15 residues. Germline-derived CDR1 and CDR2 are SGHNT and YYREEE (reference sequence). CDR3 sequence: CASSRTGEGNQPQHF. CDR3 bases: TGTGCCAGCAGCCGGACAGGGGAAGGCAATCAGCCCCAGCATTTT.